This T cell receptor (beta chain) was identified in a study of glioma-infiltrating T cells. Study-wide results and limits: CDR3 overlap between tissue and blood was very small. Gliomas, especially low-grade, showed above-expected tissue-blood divergence; non-neoplastic patients showed below.

This clonotype was seen only a few times. The antigen remains unidentified. Germline CDR1 reads KGHDR; CDR2 reads SFDVKD. Trimming left V 3 bases short and J 5 bases short, with 19 bases between. The CDR3 consists of 17 residues. Amplification of TCR alpha and beta CDR3 regions from RNA used iRepertoire nested multiplex PCR. One-step reverse transcription and amplification started from about 100-400 ng of tissue mRNA or PBMC total RNA. TCRdb passed the multiplex PCR reads through MiXCR, listing each CDR3 protein once. This table has under 150,000 distinct CDR3 sequences, around 40% appearing once. Sequenced material: glioma tissue, nonneoplastic brain tissue, or PBMCs (not recorded which). The TCR comes from a human donor with low-grade glioma or glioblastoma, undergoing nonglioma brain surgery, or in good health (not recorded which). This sequence joins TRBV24-1 and TRBJ2-1; D might be TRBD2 (5 bases). For the CDR3, the DNA is TGTGCCACCAGTGATCCGCGGGTATCGGGCGAGAACAATGAGCAGTTCTTC. It translates to CATSDPRVSGENNEQFF.